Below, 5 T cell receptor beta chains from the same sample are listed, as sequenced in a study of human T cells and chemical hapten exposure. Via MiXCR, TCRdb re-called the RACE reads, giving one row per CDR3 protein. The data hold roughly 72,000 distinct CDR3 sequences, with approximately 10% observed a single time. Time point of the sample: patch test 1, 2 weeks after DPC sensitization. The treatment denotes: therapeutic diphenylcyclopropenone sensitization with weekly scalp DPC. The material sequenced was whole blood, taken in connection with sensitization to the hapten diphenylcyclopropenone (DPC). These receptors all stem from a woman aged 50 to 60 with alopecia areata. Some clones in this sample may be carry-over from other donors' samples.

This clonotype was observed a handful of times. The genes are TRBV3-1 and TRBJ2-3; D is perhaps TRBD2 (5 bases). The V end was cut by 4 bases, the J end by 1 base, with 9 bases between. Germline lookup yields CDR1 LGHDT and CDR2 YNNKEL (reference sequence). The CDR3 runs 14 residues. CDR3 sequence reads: CASSLRAGTDTQYF. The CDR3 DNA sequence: TGTGCCAGCAGCCTAAGAGCGGGCACAGATACGCAGTATTTT.

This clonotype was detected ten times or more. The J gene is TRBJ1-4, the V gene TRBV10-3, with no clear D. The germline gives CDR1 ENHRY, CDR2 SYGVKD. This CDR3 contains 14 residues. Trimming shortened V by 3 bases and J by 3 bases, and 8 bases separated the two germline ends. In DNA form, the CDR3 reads TGTGCCATCAGTGAAAGGGCTTCTAATGAAAAACTGTTTTTT. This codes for CAISERASNEKLFF.

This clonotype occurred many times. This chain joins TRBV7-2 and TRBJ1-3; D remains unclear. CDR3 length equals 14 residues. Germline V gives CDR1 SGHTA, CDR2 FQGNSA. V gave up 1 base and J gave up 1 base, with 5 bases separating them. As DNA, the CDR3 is TGTGCCAGCAGCTTAGGGAATTCTGGAAACACCATATATTTT. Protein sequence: CASSLGNSGNTIYF.

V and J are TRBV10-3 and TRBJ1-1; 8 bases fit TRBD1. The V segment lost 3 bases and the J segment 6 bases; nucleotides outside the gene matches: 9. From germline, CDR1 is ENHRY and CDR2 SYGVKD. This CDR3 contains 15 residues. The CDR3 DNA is TGTGCCATCAGTGAATCTGGACAGGGAAGGTCTGAAGCTTTCTTT. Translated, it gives CAISESGQGRSEAFF.

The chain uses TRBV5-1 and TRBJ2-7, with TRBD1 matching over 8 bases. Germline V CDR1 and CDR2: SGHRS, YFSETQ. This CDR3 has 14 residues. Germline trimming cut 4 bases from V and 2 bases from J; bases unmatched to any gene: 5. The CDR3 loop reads CASSTSGQAYEQYF. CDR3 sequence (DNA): TGCGCCAGCAGCACTTCGGGACAGGCCTACGAGCAGTACTTC. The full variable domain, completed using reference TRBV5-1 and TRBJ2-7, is KAGVTQTPRYLIKTRGQQVTLSCSPISGHRSVSWYQQTPGQGLQFLFEYFSETQRNKGNFPGRFSGRQFSNSRSEMNVSTLELGDSALYLCASSTSGQAYEQYFGPGTRLTVT.